This T cell receptor beta chain was recorded in a study of T cells expressing NK-cell markers. TCRdb re-analyzed the 5' RACE reads; it lists each CDR3 protein once, without DNA. This sample's table reports approximately 440,000 distinct CDR3 sequences. CDR1 is MNHEY, CDR2 SVGEGT, per germline. The CDR3 length is 14 residues. Material for sequencing was blood T cells: a sorted CD56 or NKG2C T cell subset, CD4+ or CD8+ T cells, or bulk PBMC T cells (not recorded which). The chain employs TRBV6-2 or TRBV6-3 and TRBJ2-3; lacking DNA, the TRBD2 call made by TCRdb goes unchecked. The receptor was isolated from a woman in her forties or fifties in good health. CDR3 residues: CASKAGRWTDTQYF.